The present entry profiles one T cell receptor beta chain with its context. Its antigen is not known. This entry is derived from a study of T cell responses to AZD1222 COVID-19 vaccine. Findings and caveats of the study: Unmutated variant regions are reportedly targeted by nearly half of spike-specific TCRs.

Clones were sequenced by immunoSEQ multiplex PCR, and TCRdb holds only the in-frame ones, with some missing. The data hold roughly 100,000 clones, with roughly 82% observed a single time. The germline gives CDR1 SGDLS, CDR2 YYNGEE. Trimming cost V 3 bases and J 7 bases; bases outside gene matches: 6. The CDR3 totals 14 residues. Sequenced here: peripheral blood, sampled on day 0 of AZD1222 vaccination. This TCR was recovered from an adult in good health. The chain uses TRBV9 and TRBJ2-2; 7 nucleotides line up with TRBD2. The CDR3 nucleotides are TGTGCCAGCAGCGCGACTAGCCAGGGCGGGGAGCTGTTTTTT. The encoded protein is CASSATSQGGELFF.